These T cell receptor beta chains were read from a single sample in a study of PD-L1 blockade in urothelial cancer. The data were produced by immunoSEQ multiplex PCR, yet TCRdb's version contains in-frame clones alone and is incomplete. Of more than 15,000 clones listed, roughly 87% are singletons. Sequenced material: PBMCs, taken around atezolizumab (anti-PD-L1) treatment. The receptors originated from a man over 45 with urothelial cancer. Both conserved end residues are part of each CDR3. The D gene is left open where the match is weak. Clone size is given for some rows only: seen once, a few or many times, or a class if the clone is expanded.

CDR3 DNA: TGTGCCTGGAGTGTACGCCTAAATACGCAGTATTTT; CDR3 protein: CAWSVRLNTQYF; V gene: TRBV30; D gene: .; J gene: TRBJ2-3; clone size: .
CDR3 DNA: TGTGCCAGCAGTTTGGAGGAGAGCTCCTACAATGAGCAGTTCTTC; CDR3 protein: CASSLEESSYNEQFF; V gene: TRBV27; D gene: .; J gene: TRBJ2-1; clone size: .
CDR3 DNA: TGTGCCAGCAGTTACTCGTCAGTTATGAACACTGAAGCTTTCTTT; CDR3 protein: CASSYSSVMNTEAFF; V gene: TRBV6-5; D gene: .; J gene: TRBJ1-1; clone size: .
CDR3 DNA: TGTGCCAGCAGCCCCCGACTAGCGGGAGGGAATGAGCAGTTCTTC; CDR3 protein: CASSPRLAGGNEQFF; V gene: TRBV7-9; D gene: TRBD2; J gene: TRBJ2-1; clone size: .
CDR3 DNA: TGTGCCAGCAGAACTCCCCGGGGAGGGCCGAGCTCCTACGAGCAGTACTTC; CDR3 protein: CASRTPRGGPSSYEQYF; V gene: TRBV2; D gene: TRBD2; J gene: TRBJ2-7; clone size: .
CDR3 DNA: TGTGCCTGGAGTATTCGGGAGAAACTGTTTTTT; CDR3 protein: CAWSIREKLFF; V gene: TRBV30; D gene: .; J gene: TRBJ1-4; clone size: .
CDR3 DNA: TGTGCCAGCAGCAAAGGCCGACAGGGATCGACCTACGAGCAGTACTTC; CDR3 protein: CASSKGRQGSTYEQYF; V gene: TRBV21-1; D gene: .; J gene: TRBJ2-7; clone size: .
CDR3 DNA: TGTGCCAGCAGCGTAGATCGTTTCTCTGGAAACACCATATATTTT; CDR3 protein: CASSVDRFSGNTIYF; V gene: TRBV9; D gene: .; J gene: TRBJ1-3; clone size: .
CDR3 DNA: TGCGCCAGCAGCTGGACAGGGGGTGGCAATGAGCAGTTCTTC; CDR3 protein: CASSWTGGGNEQFF; V gene: TRBV5-1; D gene: TRBD1; J gene: TRBJ2-1; clone size: .
CDR3 DNA: TGCGCCAGCAGCCTTTCCGGACAGGGGAATTCACCCCTCCACTTT; CDR3 protein: CASSLSGQGNSPLHF; V gene: TRBV5-1; D gene: TRBD1; J gene: TRBJ1-6; clone size: .
CDR3 DNA: TGTGCCAGCAGCTTCACGGGGGGTCTGACAGATACGCAGTATTTT; CDR3 protein: CASSFTGGLTDTQYF; V gene: TRBV7-9; D gene: TRBD2; J gene: TRBJ2-3; clone size: .
CDR3 DNA: TGTGCCAGCAGCGCCAGGGGATACGAGCAGTACTTC; CDR3 protein: CASSARGYEQYF; V gene: TRBV2; D gene: .; J gene: TRBJ2-7; clone size: .
CDR3 DNA: TGTGCCAGCATAGGGACAGGATTTCTGGGGCATAGCATTCAGTACTTC; CDR3 protein: CASIGTGFLGHSIQYF; V gene: TRBV6-6; D gene: TRBD1; J gene: TRBJ2-4; clone size: .
CDR3 DNA: TGTGCCAGCATATCCCGACAGGCTACACGCGGGAGGGCCTCCTACGAGCAGTACTTC; CDR3 protein: CASISRQATRGRASYEQYF; V gene: TRBV28; D gene: TRBD2; J gene: TRBJ2-7; clone size: .
CDR3 DNA: TGCAGCGTTGGGACAGGGTGGGAGACCCAGTACTTC; CDR3 protein: CSVGTGWETQYF; V gene: TRBV29-1; D gene: TRBD1; J gene: TRBJ2-5; clone size: few
CDR3 DNA: TGCAGTGCTTGGCGGAACAATGAGCAGTTCTTC; CDR3 protein: CSAWRNNEQFF; V gene: TRBV20-1; D gene: .; J gene: TRBJ2-1; clone size: .
CDR3 DNA: TGTGCCAGCAGCCAGGACTACCGCACAGATACGCAGTATTTT; CDR3 protein: CASSQDYRTDTQYF; V gene: TRBV5-4; D gene: .; J gene: TRBJ2-3; clone size: .
CDR3 DNA: TGCGCCAGCAGCCCCGGACTAGCGGGAGGTTTTATGCAGTACTTC; CDR3 protein: CASSPGLAGGFMQYF; V gene: TRBV4-3; D gene: TRBD2; J gene: TRBJ2-7; clone size: .
CDR3 DNA: TGTGCCAGCAGCTCGACAAGTATCACAGATACGCAGTATTTT; CDR3 protein: CASSSTSITDTQYF; V gene: TRBV7-7; D gene: .; J gene: TRBJ2-3; clone size: .
CDR3 DNA: TGTGCCAGCAGCTTAGAGGCGGGACAGGGTAGCGAGACCCAGTACTTC; CDR3 protein: CASSLEAGQGSETQYF; V gene: TRBV7-8; D gene: TRBD1; J gene: TRBJ2-5; clone size: .
CDR3 DNA: TGTGCCAGCTCACTGGGGGGGGCGGATACGCAGTATTTT; CDR3 protein: CASSLGGADTQYF; V gene: TRBV18; D gene: .; J gene: TRBJ2-3; clone size: .
CDR3 DNA: TGTGCCTGGAATCGCGGAGGAGCCGTTGCGCAGTATTTT; CDR3 protein: CAWNRGGAVAQYF; V gene: TRBV30; D gene: .; J gene: TRBJ2-3; clone size: .
CDR3 DNA: TGTGCCAGCAGTCAGCACGGCGGGAGGGGGCTAAGAAGCTCCTACGAGCAGTACTTC; CDR3 protein: CASSQHGGRGLRSSYEQYF; V gene: TRBV27; D gene: TRBD2; J gene: TRBJ2-7; clone size: .
CDR3 DNA: TGTGCCTGGAGTGTCGGCAGGGCCCCCAGTGGCTACACCTTC; CDR3 protein: CAWSVGRAPSGYTF; V gene: TRBV30; D gene: .; J gene: TRBJ1-2; clone size: .
CDR3 DNA: TGCAGCGTGGTGGGACTAGCCCCGATCTACGAGCAGTACTTC; CDR3 protein: CSVVGLAPIYEQYF; V gene: TRBV29-1; D gene: TRBD2; J gene: TRBJ2-7; clone size: once
CDR3 DNA: TGTGCCAGCCAATCCATAGAGACCCAGTACTTC; CDR3 protein: CASQSIETQYF; V gene: TRBV18; D gene: .; J gene: TRBJ2-5; clone size: .
CDR3 DNA: TGTGCCAGCTCACCACCGTCCGGGTCAGATACGCAGTATTTT; CDR3 protein: CASSPPSGSDTQYF; V gene: TRBV18; D gene: .; J gene: TRBJ2-3; clone size: .
CDR3 DNA: TGTGCCAGCAGCTTATCCGGTGAGCAGTTCTTC; CDR3 protein: CASSLSGEQFF; V gene: TRBV7-9; D gene: .; J gene: TRBJ2-1; clone size: .
CDR3 DNA: TGTGCCAGCAGCTTAAACTCTTTTTACGAGCAGTACTTC; CDR3 protein: CASSLNSFYEQYF; V gene: TRBV7-2; D gene: .; J gene: TRBJ2-7; clone size: .
CDR3 DNA: TGTGCCAGCAGCGTAACGGGAGGGCCAGATACGCAGTATTTT; CDR3 protein: CASSVTGGPDTQYF; V gene: TRBV9; D gene: TRBD2; J gene: TRBJ2-3; clone size: .
CDR3 DNA: TGTGCCAGCAGTTTTCAGACTAACTATGGCTACACCTTC; CDR3 protein: CASSFQTNYGYTF; V gene: TRBV6-5; D gene: .; J gene: TRBJ1-2; clone size: .
CDR3 DNA: TGTGCCAGCAGCGCAAACCGGGACAGTAATTCGGCCCAGTACTTC; CDR3 protein: CASSANRDSNSAQYF; V gene: TRBV7-7; D gene: TRBD1; J gene: TRBJ2-5; clone size: .
CDR3 DNA: TGTGCCAGCAGCGAGGGGGCCCTCTACAATGAGCAGTTCTTC; CDR3 protein: CASSEGALYNEQFF; V gene: TRBV5-4; D gene: TRBD1; J gene: TRBJ2-1; clone size: once
CDR3 DNA: TGTGCCAGCAGGGGAGCGGGGGGTTCCTACAATGAGCAGTTCTTC; CDR3 protein: CASRGAGGSYNEQFF; V gene: TRBV2; D gene: TRBD2; J gene: TRBJ2-1; clone size: .
CDR3 DNA: TGTGCCAGCAGCAATCGGGATTGGGACAGCCCGAACTATGGCTACACCTTC; CDR3 protein: CASSNRDWDSPNYGYTF; V gene: TRBV21-1; D gene: .; J gene: TRBJ1-2; clone size: .
CDR3 DNA: TGTGCCAGCAGTTACAGGGTCACCGCCTACGAGCAGTACTTC; CDR3 protein: CASSYRVTAYEQYF; V gene: TRBV27; D gene: .; J gene: TRBJ2-7; clone size: .
CDR3 DNA: TGTGCTAGTGGTTTGTTAGGCGGGTCGGGGAACACCGGGGAGCTGTTTTTT; CDR3 protein: CASGLLGGSGNTGELFF; V gene: TRBV12-5; D gene: .; J gene: TRBJ2-2; clone size: .
CDR3 DNA: TGTGCCAGCTCACCGGGACTGATCCAAGAGACCCAGTACTTC; CDR3 protein: CASSPGLIQETQYF; V gene: TRBV18; D gene: .; J gene: TRBJ2-5; clone size: .
CDR3 DNA: TGTGCCAGCAGCTCCCCTACAGGTTATAGAAACACCATATATTTT; CDR3 protein: CASSSPTGYRNTIYF; V gene: TRBV7-8; D gene: .; J gene: TRBJ1-3; clone size: .
CDR3 DNA: TGTGCCACCAGCAGATCCCCAGGGGGCTACGAGCAGTACTTC; CDR3 protein: CATSRSPGGYEQYF; V gene: TRBV15; D gene: TRBD1; J gene: TRBJ2-7; clone size: once
CDR3 DNA: TGCAGCGTTGAAACCGGGACAGCCTCAGGCGAGCAGTACTTC; CDR3 protein: CSVETGTASGEQYF; V gene: TRBV29-1; D gene: TRBD1; J gene: TRBJ2-7; clone size: .
CDR3 DNA: TGCGCCAGCAGTACGGGACAGGGGGCATTGCAGTACTTC; CDR3 protein: CASSTGQGALQYF; V gene: TRBV10-1; D gene: TRBD1; J gene: TRBJ2-7; clone size: .
CDR3 DNA: TGCGCCAGCAGCCAGGGCTCTAGCGGGAGATGGACCGGGGAGCTGTTTTTT; CDR3 protein: CASSQGSSGRWTGELFF; V gene: TRBV4-3; D gene: TRBD2; J gene: TRBJ2-2; clone size: few
CDR3 DNA: TGTGCCAGCAGTGAAGCAGGGGGCCGAGGCTACACCTTC; CDR3 protein: CASSEAGGRGYTF; V gene: TRBV2; D gene: TRBD1; J gene: TRBJ1-2; clone size: .
CDR3 DNA: TGTGCCAGCAGCGACGTAGGACTAAGAGTAGATACGCAGTATTTT; CDR3 protein: CASSDVGLRVDTQYF; V gene: TRBV9; D gene: .; J gene: TRBJ2-3; clone size: .